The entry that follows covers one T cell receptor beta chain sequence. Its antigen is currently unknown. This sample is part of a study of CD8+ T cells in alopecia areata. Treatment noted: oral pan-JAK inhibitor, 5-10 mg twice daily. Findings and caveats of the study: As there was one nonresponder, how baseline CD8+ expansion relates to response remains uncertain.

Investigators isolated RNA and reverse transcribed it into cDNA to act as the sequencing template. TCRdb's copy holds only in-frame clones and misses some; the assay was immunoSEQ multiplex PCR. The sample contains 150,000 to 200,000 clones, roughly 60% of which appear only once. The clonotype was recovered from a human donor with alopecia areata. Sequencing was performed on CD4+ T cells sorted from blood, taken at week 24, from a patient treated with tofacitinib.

CDR3 sequence reads: CSGTMRSGIYNEQFF. Written as DNA, the CDR3 is TGCAGCGGTACCATGAGGAGCGGGATCTACAATGAGCAGTTCTTC. V gene TRBV29-1 combines with J gene TRBJ2-1; 7 bases align to TRBD2. V was pared by 7 bases and J by 3 bases, with 12 bases of the junction left unmatched. The CDR3 runs to 15 residues. Germline V gene sequence: CDR1 SQVTM, CDR2 ANQGSEA.